This TCR beta chain was sequenced for a study of T cells in Graves' hyperthyroidism and ophthalmopathy. Study in general: Peripheral blood was drawn at first diagnosis, prior to all treatment. Study observations and caveats: Appearing also in blood were most of the thyroid clonotypes expanded above 0.001.

With 2 bases removed from V and 9 bases from J, the gap between germline ends came to 11 bases. The CDR3 spans 14 residues. Using RNA transcripts as the source, TCR beta CDR3 regions were amplified. The TCR CDR3 first-round RT-PCR relied on the HTBI primer set. Each CDR3 protein gets one entry after TCRdb re-called the multiplex PCR reads with MiXCR. The sample lists about 840,000 distinct CDR3 sequences, over 35% seen once, with 7.5% to 9.5% in the top ten. A remark on this clonotype: The target antigen is unknown.

Researchers barred patients who had uncontrolled infection, other autoimmune disease, pregnancy or lactation. The chain recombines TRBV12-3 or TRBV12-4 with TRBJ1-6; D might be TRBD1 (5 bases). The source material was blood. This receptor was obtained from a man between 18 and 35 years old with Graves' hyperthyroidism. The CDR3 sequence is CASSLNRIGSPLHF. CDR3 in DNA: TGTGCCAGCAGTTTAAACAGGATAGGTTCACCCCTCCACTTT.